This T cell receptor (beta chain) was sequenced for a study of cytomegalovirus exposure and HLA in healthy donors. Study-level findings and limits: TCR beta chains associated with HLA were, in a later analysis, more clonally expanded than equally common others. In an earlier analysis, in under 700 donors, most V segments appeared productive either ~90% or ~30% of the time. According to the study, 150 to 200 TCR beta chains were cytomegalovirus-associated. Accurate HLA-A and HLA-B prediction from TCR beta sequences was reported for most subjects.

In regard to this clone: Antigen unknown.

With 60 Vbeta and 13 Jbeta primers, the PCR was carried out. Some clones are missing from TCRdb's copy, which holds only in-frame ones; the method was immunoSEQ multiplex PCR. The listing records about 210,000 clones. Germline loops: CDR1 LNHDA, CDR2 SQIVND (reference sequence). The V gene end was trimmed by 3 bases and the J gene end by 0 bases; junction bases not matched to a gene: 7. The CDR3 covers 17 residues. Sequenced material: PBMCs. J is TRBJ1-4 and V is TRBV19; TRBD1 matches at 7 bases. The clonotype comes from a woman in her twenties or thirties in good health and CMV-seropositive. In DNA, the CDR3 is TGTGCCAGTAGTATTAGGGGGCTAGGAGCAACTAATGAAAAACTGTTTTTT. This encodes CASSIRGLGATNEKLFF.